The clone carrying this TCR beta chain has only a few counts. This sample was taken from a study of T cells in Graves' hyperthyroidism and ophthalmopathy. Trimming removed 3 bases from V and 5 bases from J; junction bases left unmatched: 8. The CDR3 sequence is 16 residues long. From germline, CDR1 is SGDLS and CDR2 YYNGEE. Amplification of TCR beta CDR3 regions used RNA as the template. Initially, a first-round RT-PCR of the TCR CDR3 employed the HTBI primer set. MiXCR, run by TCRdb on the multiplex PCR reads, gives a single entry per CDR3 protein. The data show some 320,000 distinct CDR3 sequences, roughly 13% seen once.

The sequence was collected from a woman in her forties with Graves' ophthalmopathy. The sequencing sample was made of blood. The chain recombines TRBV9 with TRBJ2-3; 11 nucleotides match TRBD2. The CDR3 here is CASSARLAGWGDTQYF. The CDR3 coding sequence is TGTGCCAGCAGCGCGAGACTAGCGGGATGGGGAGATACGCAGTATTTT.